The 18 T cell receptor beta chains given below trace back to one sample, sequenced in a study of T cell responses to AZD1222 COVID-19 vaccine. Assay: immunoSEQ multiplex PCR; the TCRdb copy retains only in-frame clones and omits some. The sample records hundreds of thousands of clones, roughly 93% being singletons. Here the sequenced sample was peripheral blood, taken 28 days after the second AZD1222 dose. These receptor sequences come from an adult who received the AZD1222 COVID-19 vaccine.

J is TRBJ2-2 and V is TRBV5-1, with D perhaps matching TRBD2 (6 bases). This CDR3 is 14 amino acids long. CDR1 is SGHRS, CDR2 YFSETQ, per germline. V was clipped by 1 base and J by 3 bases, with 7 bases between them. CDR3 DNA: TGCGCCAGCAGCTTGTGGGGGGACACCGGGGAGCTGTTTTTT. Translation gives CASSLWGDTGELFF.

This clone appeared once. This chain joins TRBV27 and TRBJ1-5; D perhaps matches TRBD1 (6 bases). CDR1 and CDR2 (germline): MNHEY, SMNVEV (reference sequence). CDR3 length: 16 residues. Trimming stripped 5 bases from V and 7 bases from J, with 21 bases between. The DNA of the CDR3 is TGTGCCAGCAGTCCAAAACCTTTGGGGGCTAGGCAGCCCCAGCATTTT. Translated, it gives CASSPKPLGARQPQHF.

The chain is built from TRBV5-8 and TRBJ1-2; TRBD1 matches 10 bases. CDR3 length: 15 amino acids. With 2 bases clipped from V and 4 bases from J, the junction kept 5 bases outside the gene matches. Per the germline V gene, CDR1 is SGHTS and CDR2 is YDEGEE. The CDR3 DNA sequence: TGTGCCAGCAGCTTCAGACAGGGGGCATCCTATGGCTACACCTTC. Amino acids: CASSFRQGASYGYTF.

The V and J genes are TRBV7-9 and TRBJ1-5; D gene uncertain. The CDR3 length is 14 residues. Germline loops: CDR1 SEHNR, CDR2 FQNEAQ (reference sequence). Trimming left V 4 bases short and J 3 bases short, with 10 bases between. The CDR3 region is CASSSHSSNQPQHF. Here the CDR3 DNA reads TGTGCCAGCAGCTCCCACAGTTCCAATCAGCCCCAGCATTTT.

The chain couples TRBV28 to TRBJ1-1, with D unresolved. This CDR3 region has 10 residues. Germline V gene sequence: CDR1 MDHEN, CDR2 SYDVKM. The CDR3 region is CGRHLAEAFF. The CDR3 region has the DNA TGTGGTCGGCATTTGGCTGAAGCTTTCTTT.

V gene TRBV18 combines with J gene TRBJ2-5; 11 bases agree with TRBD2. The V and J ends lost 5 bases and 5 bases, in that order; junction bases with no gene match: 13. Germline CDR1 and CDR2: KGHSH and LQKENI. This CDR3 region has 17 residues. CDR3 DNA: TGTGCCAGCTCATCCCGGTTAGCGGGGGGGACAACCGAGACCCAGTACTTC. It translates to CASSSRLAGGTTETQYF.

This clone was counted many times. This sequence joins TRBV4-3 and TRBJ2-7, with D tentatively TRBD2 (6 bases). V was shortened by 0 bases and J by 0 bases, with 15 bases between the two germline ends. This CDR3 has 17 amino acids. Germline loops: CDR1 LGHNA, CDR2 YSLEER. CDR3 DNA sequence: TGCGCCAGCAGCCAAGAAGGGGCCAGCGGGCCCTCCTACGAGCAGTACTTC. Its protein product is CASSQEGASGPSYEQYF.

This chain connects TRBV5-1 to TRBJ1-3; D gene ambiguous. The CDR3 is 13 residues long. CDR1 SGHRS and CDR2 YFSETQ come from the germline V gene. V lost 0 bases and J lost 3, with 4 bases in between. CDR3 nucleotides: TGCGCCAGCAGCTTGGCCTATGGAAACACCATATATTTT. It specifies CASSLAYGNTIYF. Based on the CDR3 plus reference TRBV5-1 and TRBJ1-3, the full variable domain is KAGVTQTPRYLIKTRGQQVTLSCSPISGHRSVSWYQQTPGQGLQFLFEYFSETQRNKGNFPGRFSGRQFSNSRSEMNVSTLELGDSALYLCASSLAYGNTIYFGEGSWLTVV.

The rearrangement links TRBV20-1 to TRBJ1-2, with unresolved D. The CDR3 is made up of 11 amino acids. Germline CDR1 DFQATT, CDR2 SNEGSKA (reference sequence). V gave up 6 bases and J gave up 0 bases, with 5 bases separating them. The CDR3 sequence is CSAASNYGYTF. The CDR3 nucleotides read TGCAGTGCGGCCTCTAACTATGGCTACACCTTC.

This clone occurred once. The chain recombines TRBV5-1 with TRBJ1-5; D call uncertain. Germline CDR1 reads SGHRS; CDR2 reads YFSETQ. The CDR3 is made up of 13 amino acids. The V end lost 2 bases, the J end lost 6 bases, and 9 bases lay between the germline ends. This chain's CDR3 is CASSLIPGQPQHF. The CDR3, as DNA: TGCGCCAGCAGCTTAATTCCGGGTCAGCCCCAGCATTTT.

This chain connects TRBV9 to TRBJ2-5; 16 bases map to TRBD2. Germline trimming cut 4 bases from V and 1 base from J; bases unmatched to any gene: 4. The germline CDR1 and CDR2 sequences are SGDLS and YYNGEE. The CDR3 is made up of 17 amino acids. CDR3 in DNA: TGTGCCAGCAGCCCCGGGACTAGCGGGGGGGCCCAAGAGACCCAGTACTTC. It is translated as CASSPGTSGGAQETQYF.

In its sample, this clone was seen once. The V gene is TRBV7-8, the J gene TRBJ1-4, with D possibly being TRBD1 (6 bases). The germline V gene has CDR1 SGHVS and CDR2 FQNEAQ. CDR3 length: 15 amino acids. Trimming took 5 bases from V and 0 from J, leaving 10 bases between them. The CDR3 coding sequence is TGTGCCAGCAGCCGGACAGACGCAACTAATGAAAAACTGTTTTTT. Translating gives CASSRTDATNEKLFF. The variable domain in full, completed from reference TRBV7-8 and TRBJ1-4, reads GAGVSQSPRYKVAKRGQDVALRCDPISGHVSLFWYQQALGQGPEFLTYFQNEAQLDKSGLPSDRFFAERPEGSVSTLKIQRTQQEDSAVYLCASSRTDATNEKLFFGSGTQLSVL.

In regard to this clone: This same CDR3 is encoded by further DNA sequences in the sample. V usage is TRBV12-3 or TRBV12-4 and J usage is TRBJ1-1; D call uncertain. The CDR3 spans 11 residues. V lost 3 bases to trimming and J lost 5 bases, with 4 bases between them. In DNA form, the CDR3 reads TGTGCCAGCAGTTTCGGAACTGAAGCTTTCTTT. Amino acid sequence: CASSFGTEAFF.

The chain has TRBV28 and TRBJ2-7; no clear D gene. The CDR3 consists of 15 residues. Germline V gene data show CDR1 as MDHEN and CDR2 as SYDVKM. V was clipped by 1 base and J by 2 bases, with 12 bases between them. The CDR3 loop reads CASSLLGSHTYEQYF. Written as DNA, the CDR3 is TGTGCCAGCAGTTTATTGGGCAGCCATACCTACGAGCAGTACTTC.

The V call is TRBV28, the J call TRBJ1-5; D is undetermined. This CDR3 comprises 14 residues. The germline CDR1 and CDR2 sequences are MDHEN and SYDVKM. Trimming removed 4 bases at V and 0 bases at J, with 7 bases between. In DNA, the CDR3 is TGTGCCAGCAGTTCCGTGGCTAGCAATCAGCCCCAGCATTTT. Translating it yields CASSSVASNQPQHF.

CDR3 region: CASSRGSGNTIYF. DNA of the CDR3: TGTGCCAGTAGCAGAGGCTCTGGAAACACCATATATTTT. This chain uses TRBV19 with TRBJ1-3; no definite D call. This CDR3 is 13 amino acids long. Germline CDR1 and CDR2: LNHDA and SQIVND (reference sequence). V lost 6 bases to trimming and J lost 0 bases, with 6 bases between them.

V and J are TRBV9 and TRBJ2-2; 10 nucleotides agree with TRBD2. V shed 0 bases, J shed 4 bases, and the junction held 3 bases outside the gene matches. From germline, CDR1 is SGDLS and CDR2 YYNGEE. The CDR3 is 16 amino acids. The CDR3 coding sequence is TGTGCCAGCAGCGTAGAGGGACTAGCGCGCACCGGGGAGCTGTTTTTT. Its protein is CASSVEGLARTGELFF.

This clone was detected once. This rearrangement joins TRBV5-1 to TRBJ1-2; D might be TRBD1 (6 bases). The CDR3 has 12 amino acids. V was clipped by 4 bases and J by 8 bases, with 12 bases between them. Germline CDR1 is SGHRS and CDR2 is YFSETQ. In nucleotides, the CDR3 is TGCGCCAGCAGCGGGACATCGGAGGGCTACACCTTC. Protein product: CASSGTSEGYTF. The full variable domain, completed using reference TRBV5-1 and TRBJ1-2, is KAGVTQTPRYLIKTRGQQVTLSCSPISGHRSVSWYQQTPGQGLQFLFEYFSETQRNKGNFPGRFSGRQFSNSRSEMNVSTLELGDSALYLCASSGTSEGYTFGSGTRLTVV.